Listed below are T cell receptor beta chains from one sample, sequenced in a study of CDR3 diversity in severe acne. TCRdb re-called the PCR reads through MiXCR, storing one row per CDR3 protein. Of approximately 80,000 distinct CDR3 sequences in the sample, roughly 51% were seen once. Material for sequencing was blood. The receptors were sampled from a male donor in good health, without acne. Both conserved end residues are part of each CDR3. A D gene is named only where the DNA matches it firmly. A row's size may be missing; if present it is once, few, many or a size class.

v_call	d_call	j_call	clone_size	cdr3_aa	cdr3_nt
TRBV11-1	TRBD1	TRBJ2-7	many	CASSLPIGQGFHEQYF	TGTGCCAGCAGCCTCCCAATTGGACAGGGGTTCCACGAGCAGTACTTC
TRBV20-1	TRBD2	TRBJ2-7	.	CSARDPGLAYEQYF	TGCAGTGCTAGAGATCCCGGACTAGCCTACGAGCAGTACTTC
TRBV9	TRBD2	TRBJ2-5	few	CASSVEREGATQYF	TGTGCCAGCAGCGTAGAGCGGGAGGGCGCGACCCAGTACTTC
TRBV6-4	.	TRBJ2-1	medium-sized	CARRLEPQFF	TGTGCCAGGAGGCTGGAGCCGCAGTTCTTC
TRBV10-3	TRBD2	TRBJ2-7	.	CAISESRTSGDEQYF	TGTGCCATCAGTGAATCCCGGACTAGCGGGGACGAGCAGTACTTC
TRBV6-1	.	TRBJ2-5	few	CASSDTPRKETQYF	TGTGCCAGCAGTGACACCCCCCGGAAAGAGACCCAGTACTTC
TRBV5-4	TRBD1	TRBJ2-7	.	CASSRTGRHEQYF	TGTGCCAGCAGCAGGACAGGGCGCCACGAGCAGTACTTC
TRBV20-1	TRBD1	TRBJ2-3	once	CSPQDRGPEYF	TGCAGTCCCCAGGACAGGGGCCCGGAGTATTTT
TRBV5-1	TRBD1	TRBJ1-5	many	CASSKGAKSQPQHF	TGCGCCAGCAGCAAGGGGGCAAAGAGTCAGCCCCAGCATTTT
TRBV29-1	.	TRBJ1-1	many	CSVEKGEAFF	TGCAGCGTTGAAAAGGGAGAAGCTTTCTTT
TRBV2	TRBD2	TRBJ2-5	.	CASRRAGDEETQYF	TGTGCCAGCCGAAGGGCGGGAGATGAAGAGACCCAGTACTTC
TRBV6-1	.	TRBJ1-5	.	CAISPSTGTDNNQPQHF	TGTGCCATCAGTCCCAGCACCGGGACGGACAACAATCAGCCCCAGCATTTT
TRBV5-1	TRBD1	TRBJ1-2	once	CASSIEQGARYYGYTF	TGCGCCAGCAGCATTGAACAGGGGGCGCGATACTATGGCTACACCTTC
TRBV5-1	TRBD2	TRBJ2-7	.	CASSPKLAGGYEQYF	TGCGCCAGCAGCCCAAAACTAGCGGGAGGTTACGAGCAGTACTTC
TRBV14	.	TRBJ1-2	.	CASSQRGNGYTF	TGTGCCAGCAGCCAGCGAGGAAATGGCTACACCTTC
TRBV24-1	TRBD1	TRBJ1-2	few	CATSEPGTGIYGYTF	TGTGCCACCAGTGAACCCGGGACAGGGATCTATGGCTACACCTTC
TRBV24-1	.	TRBJ1-2	.	CATSEGDGYTF	TGTGCCACCAGCGAGGGGGATGGCTACACCTTC
TRBV7-8	TRBD2	TRBJ2-5	.	CARSVGGGETQYF	TGTGCTAGATCTGTGGGGGGAGGGGAGACCCAGTACTTC
TRBV7-6	.	TRBJ2-3	.	CASSLAMAGAVDTQYF	TGTGCCAGCAGCTTAGCTATGGCAGGGGCGGTAGATACGCAGTATTTT
TRBV29-1	.	TRBJ2-7	.	CSVESRYEQYF	TGCAGCGTTGAGTCCAGGTACGAGCAGTACTTC
TRBV28	TRBD2	TRBJ2-5	many	CASSILAGEWQETQYF	TGTGCCAGCAGCATCCTAGCGGGAGAATGGCAAGAGACCCAGTACTTC
TRBV5-1	TRBD1	TRBJ2-7	.	CASSEPTGTLTYEQYF	TGCGCCAGCAGCGAACCGACAGGGACCTTAACCTACGAGCAGTACTTC
TRBV6-9	TRBD2	TRBJ2-3	once	CASRGLAGYNEQYF	TGTGCCAGCAGGGGGCTAGCGGGGTACAATGAGCAGTATTTT
TRBV19	TRBD1	TRBJ1-5	.	CASSLSTGGGNQPQHF	TGTGCCAGTAGTCTTTCGACAGGGGGAGGCAATCAGCCCCAGCATTTT
TRBV30	.	TRBJ2-7	.	CASSRGIEQYF	TGTGCCAGCAGCCGGGGTATCGAGCAGTACTTC